This TCR beta chain was documented in a study of blood T cell repertoires in COVID-19. At the level of the study: COVID-19 samples, acute and convalescent, were from the United States, Italy and Spain. In each case, the material was cDNA or gDNA derived from T cells, B-cell-depleted T cells, or PBMCs.

The CDR3 spans 15 residues. From germline, CDR1 is MNHEY and CDR2 SMNVEV (reference sequence). The V segment lost 5 bases and the J segment 2 bases; nucleotides outside the gene matches: 5. Original data processing: From reference gene primer amplification, estimates of nucleated cell counts were derived. Data came from immunoSEQ multiplex PCR; TCRdb stores just in-frame clones and leaves some out. The D gene and trimming were derived from the DNA, and the V and J assignments and clone size from that table. The table has about 160,000 clones, approximately 95% seen once. This receptor was obtained from a woman aged 45 to 65 with acute or convalescent COVID-19. Sequenced material: peripheral blood. This chain joins TRBV27 and TRBJ2-7, with 11 bases fitting TRBD2. The CDR3 spells CASSVRTSGPYEQYF. The CDR3 nucleotides read TGTGCCAGCAGTGTCCGGACTAGCGGGCCCTACGAGCAGTACTTC.